This T cell receptor beta chain is from a study of cytomegalovirus exposure and HLA in healthy donors. Study background: The roughly 120 million unique TCR beta sequences, from about 170 million T cells, were found by an earlier analysis. The study's early data release held roughly 91 million unique TCRs from HLA-typed donors. General observations from the study: 87-base-pair reads could not separate some V segments, including TRBV6-2 and TRBV6-3.

The length of the CDR3 is 12 residues. With 1 base removed from V and 5 bases from J, the gap between germline ends came to 4 bases. Germline V CDR1 and CDR2: SGHVS, FQNEAQ. There were likely unrecorded immune exposures, though donors were nominally healthy when sampled. The primer mix had 60 Vbeta and 13 Jbeta primers. Assay used: immunoSEQ multiplex PCR; TCRdb lists only in-frame clones, some missing. The sample contains 150,000 to 200,000 clones, approximately 84% of which appear only once. This clone has a handful of counts. Antigen unknown. Input material: PBMCs. The sequence derives from a girl aged 5-17 years in good health and CMV-seropositive. The V call is TRBV7-8, the J call TRBJ2-3; no definite D call. The DNA for the CDR3 is TGTGCCAGCAGCTTAGATCTAGATACGCAGTATTTT. Translated, it gives CASSLDLDTQYF.